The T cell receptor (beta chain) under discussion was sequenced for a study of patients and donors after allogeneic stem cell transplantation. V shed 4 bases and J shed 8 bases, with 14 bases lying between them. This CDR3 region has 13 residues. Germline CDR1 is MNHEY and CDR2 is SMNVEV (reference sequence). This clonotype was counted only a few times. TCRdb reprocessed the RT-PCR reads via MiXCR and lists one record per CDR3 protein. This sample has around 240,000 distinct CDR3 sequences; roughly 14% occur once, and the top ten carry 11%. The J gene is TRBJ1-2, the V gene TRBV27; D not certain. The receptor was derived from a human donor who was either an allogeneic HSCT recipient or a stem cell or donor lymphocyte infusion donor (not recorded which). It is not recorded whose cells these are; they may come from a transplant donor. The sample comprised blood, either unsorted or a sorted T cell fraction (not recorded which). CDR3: CASSSSPGRGYTF. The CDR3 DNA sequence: TGTGCCAGCAGTTCAAGCCCCGGGAGGGGCTACACCTTC.